Below, 13 T cell receptor beta chains from the same sample are listed, as sequenced in a study of regulatory T cells in long-lasting Graves disease. Time point defined: persistent/refractory GD, antithyroid drugs over 5 years with positive TRAb. After RNA was extracted from PBMCs, the TCR library was made from it. Investigators prepared the TCR beta libraries by applying iRepertoire HTBI primers and Arm-PCR of CDR3 regions. MiXCR was run by TCRdb on the multiplex PCR reads, yielding one entry per CDR3 protein. The sample contains about 660,000 distinct CDR3 sequences, 25% to 35% of which appear only once. Specimen: peripheral blood mononuclear cells (PBMCs), collected when the disease was refractory, from a patient treated with antithyroid drugs. The receptors were gathered from a female donor with Graves disease.

The chain combines TRBV10-3 with TRBJ1-3, with a possible D match to TRBD1 (5 bases). The V gene lost 6 bases and the J gene lost 0 bases, with 9 bases spanning the gap. The CDR3 spans 14 residues. Germline V gene lookup returns CDR1 ENHRY and CDR2 SYGVKD. The CDR3 loop reads CAISQDTSGNTIYF. The CDR3 region has the DNA TGTGCCATCAGCCAGGACACCTCTGGAAACACCATATATTTT.

This clonotype has a handful of counts. CDR3 nucleotide sequence: TGTGCCAGCAGTAAAGGACAAGACAATCAGCCCCAGCATTTT. Its translation is CASSKGQDNQPQHF. This chain joins TRBV6-1 and TRBJ1-5, with a possible D match to TRBD1 (5 bases). Trimming shortened V by 5 bases and J by 3 bases, and 11 bases separated the two germline ends. The germline V gene has CDR1 MNHNS and CDR2 SASEGT. CDR3 length: 14 residues.

This clonotype was counted only a few times. This sequence joins TRBV12-5 and TRBJ1-1; weak D call: TRBD1 (6 bases). Germline V lookup: CDR1 LGHNT, CDR2 FRNRAP. The CDR3 has 15 amino acids. V gave up 2 bases and J gave up 1 base, with 11 bases separating them. The CDR3 loop is CASGLTRGGNTEAFF. The CDR3, as DNA: TGTGCTAGTGGTTTGACCAGGGGAGGGAACACTGAAGCTTTCTTT.

This chain uses TRBV9 with TRBJ1-2; D not certain. The germline V gene has CDR1 SGDLS and CDR2 YYNGEE. The V end lost 0 bases, the J end lost 4 bases, and 13 bases lay between the germline ends. The CDR3 runs to 15 residues. The CDR3 is CASSVGQESGYGYTF. CDR3 sequence (DNA): TGTGCCAGCAGCGTAGGGCAGGAGAGCGGCTATGGCTACACCTTC.

This chain links TRBV24-1 with TRBJ1-6; D is unresolved. The CDR3 totals 15 residues. Germline CDR1 KGHDR, CDR2 SFDVKD. The V end was cut by 5 bases, the J end by 8 bases, with 15 bases between. CDR3 protein: CATSARTPTDSPLHF. Written as DNA, the CDR3 is TGTGCCACCAGTGCCAGGACGCCTACGGATTCACCCCTCCACTTT.

The chain has TRBV20-1 and TRBJ1-1; D is unclear. Germline values: CDR1 DFQATT, CDR2 SNEGSKA (reference sequence). V dropped 5 bases and J dropped 0 bases, with 13 bases sitting between them. This CDR3 has 14 residues. The DNA of the CDR3 is TGCAGTGCTTCAACCAGAGCGATGAACACTGAAGCTTTCTTT. It is translated as CSASTRAMNTEAFF.

In the case of this clonotype: A much bigger clone sits one base away, suggesting this may be a read error. The chain links TRBV2 to TRBJ1-6; maybe TRBD1 (6 bases). The germline gives CDR1 SNHLY, CDR2 FYNNEI. This CDR3 spans 12 amino acids. The CDR3 loop is CASREGGPGLHF. In DNA, the CDR3 is TGTGCCAGCAGAGAAGGGGGACCTGGCCTCCACTTT.

This clonotype was seen a few times. The CDR3 DNA is TGTGCCAGCAGCTCAAATATCGAGCGGACAGGGGAAGCTTTCTTT. This encodes CASSSNIERTGEAFF. J is TRBJ1-1 and V is TRBV7-9, with 8 nucleotides matching TRBD1. The CDR3 consists of 15 residues. V was pared by 4 bases and J by 8 bases, with 12 bases of the junction left unmatched. Germline CDR1 and CDR2: SEHNR and FQNEAQ (reference sequence). The full variable domain, rest sourced from reference TRBV7-9 and TRBJ1-1, is DTGVSQNPRHKITKRGQNVTFRCDPISEHNRLYWYRQTLGQGPEFLTYFQNEAQLEKSRLLSDRFSAERPKGSFSTLEIQRTEQGDSAMYLCASSSNIERTGEAFFGQGTRLTVV.

This sequence joins TRBV20-1 and TRBJ1-5, with D perhaps matching TRBD1 (5 bases). This CDR3 has 14 amino acids. The V gene lost 6 bases and the J gene lost 5 bases, with 17 bases spanning the gap. Germline CDR1 DFQATT, CDR2 SNEGSKA (reference sequence). The CDR3 sequence: CSAAQGGDDQPQHF. The DNA of the CDR3 is TGCAGTGCCGCCCAGGGAGGGGACGATCAGCCCCAGCATTTT.

This clonotype was seen repeatedly, ten times or more. V is TRBV28 and J is TRBJ2-7, with a possible D match to TRBD1 (6 bases). The CDR3 consists of 13 residues. Trimming removed 5 bases from V and 3 bases from J, with 11 bases in between. Germline V gives CDR1 MDHEN, CDR2 SYDVKM. The CDR3 DNA reads TGTGCCAGCAGTCAGACGGACAGCTACGAGCAGTACTTC. Its protein product is CASSQTDSYEQYF.

This clonotype was picked up a small number of times. The rearrangement uses TRBV6-2 or TRBV6-3 and TRBJ1-1; 8 positions agree with TRBD1. This CDR3 is 15 amino acids long. V was clipped by 5 bases and J by 6 bases; unmatched bases: 11. The germline CDR1 and CDR2 sequences are MNHEY and SVGEGT. CDR3 sequence (DNA): TGTGCCAGCAGTGTAAAGACAGGGGCTGGGGCTGAAGCTTTCTTT. Amino acid sequence: CASSVKTGAGAEAFF.

In its sample, this clonotype was seen a few times. The V gene is TRBV7-2, the J gene TRBJ2-7; 7 bases map to TRBD1. CDR3 length equals 15 residues. The V gene's germline CDR1 is SGHTA and CDR2 FQGNSA. J lost 3 bases, V lost 5 bases, and 10 bases had no gene match. The DNA for the CDR3 is TGTGCCAGCAGCCCCCCCGACAGGGCTGTCTACGAGCAGTACTTC. Its protein product is CASSPPDRAVYEQYF.

The chain uses TRBV12-3 or TRBV12-4 and TRBJ1-1; tentatively, D is TRBD1 (5 bases). V lost 6 bases and J lost 0, with 8 bases in between. The CDR3 totals 13 residues. This CDR3 reads CASRDTMNTEAFF. The CDR3 DNA sequence: TGTGCCAGCAGGGACACCATGAACACTGAAGCTTTCTTT.